These 32 T cell receptor beta chains were all obtained from the same sample, sequenced in a study of T cell repertoires in cytomegalovirus infection. Their antigen targets remain unknown. Using its own MiXCR run on the reads, TCRdb lists one record per CDR3 protein. The sample has around 900,000 distinct CDR3 sequences; approximately 31% are singletons. The sequences come from cultured CD8+ T cells from PBMCs, collected from culture after CMV antigen stimulation. These receptors all come from a human donor in good health (CMV status not recorded). Some clones in this sample may be carry-over from other donors' samples.

This clonotype has ten or more counts. V is TRBV7-9 and J is TRBJ2-5; D perhaps matches TRBD1 (6 bases). The ends were cut back, 4 bases at V and 5 bases at J, with 23 bases in the middle. CDR3 size: 17 residues. Germline-derived CDR1 and CDR2 are SEHNR and FQNEAQ (reference sequence). This CDR3 is CASSSTETGTPGETQYF. DNA for the CDR3: TGTGCCAGCAGCTCCACAGAAACAGGGACCCCCGGGGAGACCCAGTACTTC.

This clonotype has at least ten counts. This chain connects TRBV6-5 to TRBJ1-1; D gene unclear. Germline values: CDR1 MNHEY, CDR2 SVGAGI. This CDR3 spans 13 amino acids. V shed 2 bases and J shed 0 bases, with 4 bases lying between them. The CDR3, as DNA: TGTGCCAGCAGTTACGCAGTGAACACTGAAGCTTTCTTT. Amino acids: CASSYAVNTEAFF.

The count of this clonotype is one. The chain uses TRBV9 and TRBJ2-1, with TRBD2 identical over 12 bases. The germline CDR1 and CDR2 sequences are SGDLS and YYNGEE. The CDR3 length is 20 residues. J gave up 3 bases and V 2 bases, and 15 bases lay outside the gene matches. In DNA, the CDR3 is TGTGCCAGCAGCGTCCCAAGGTTACCAGGACTAGCGGGGCGCTACAATGAGCAGTTCTTC. It specifies CASSVPRLPGLAGRYNEQFF.

The chain recombines TRBV5-1 with TRBJ2-3; D may correspond to TRBD1 or TRBD2 (7 bases each). CDR1 and CDR2 (germline): SGHRS, YFSETQ. The CDR3 is 16 amino acids. V gave up 0 bases and J gave up 2 bases, with 13 bases separating them. For the CDR3, the DNA is TGCGCCAGCAGCTTGGGGACAGGACTAGACACAGATACGCAGTATTTT. As protein: CASSLGTGLDTDTQYF.

This chain uses TRBV27 with TRBJ1-5; D is undetermined. Looked up from germline, CDR1 is MNHEY and CDR2 is SMNVEV (reference sequence). The CDR3 has 12 amino acids. The germline V and J ends were trimmed by 6 bases and 10 bases, with 13 bases remaining between them. In DNA form, the CDR3 reads TGTGCCAGCAGCCCACCAAATGGACCCCAGCATTTT. Translated, it gives CASSPPNGPQHF.

This clonotype was seen a few times. The CDR3 sequence is CASGLEAHNEQFF. The CDR3 nucleotides are TGTGCCAGCGGCTTAGAAGCGCACAATGAGCAGTTCTTC. The chain recombines TRBV6-6 with TRBJ2-1; no definite D call. The V and J ends lost 8 bases and 5 bases respectively, with 13 bases between them. Per germline, CDR1 MNHNY and CDR2 SVGAGI (reference sequence). The length of the CDR3 is 13 residues.

This clonotype was seen only a few times. This sequence joins TRBV6-1 and TRBJ2-2; the D gene could be TRBD1 or TRBD2 (6 bases each). Looked up from germline, CDR1 is MNHNS and CDR2 is SASEGT. CDR3 size: 16 residues. V lost 2 bases and J 4 bases, leaving 14 bases between the germline ends. CDR3 region: CASSEFRGRLTGELFF. CDR3 in DNA: TGTGCCAGCAGTGAATTCCGGGGGCGCCTCACCGGGGAGCTGTTTTTT.

CDR3 nucleotide sequence: TGTGCCAGCAGTGTGGGTAGACAGGGCTTATACAATGAGCAGTTCTTC. This encodes CASSVGRQGLYNEQFF. The rearrangement uses TRBV2 and TRBJ2-1; 7 nucleotides match TRBD1. V dropped 4 bases and J dropped 4; count of bases not matched to a gene: 10. In germline, CDR1 is SNHLY, CDR2 FYNNEI. The CDR3 has 16 residues.

There are a few counts of this clonotype. This sequence joins TRBV5-6 and TRBJ2-7, with D hard to call. CDR3 size: 14 residues. Between the trimmed V and J ends, which lost 3 bases and 7 bases, there was a span of 17 bases. Germline V lookup: CDR1 SGHDT, CDR2 YYEEEE. The chain's CDR3 is CASSSYWVLGEQYV. The CDR3 DNA follows: TGTGCCAGCAGCTCATATTGGGTATTAGGAGAGCAGTACGTC.

This chain uses TRBV6-5 with TRBJ2-2; 14 bases are a match to TRBD2. The germline V gene encodes CDR1 MNHEY and CDR2 SVGAGI. Trimming took 5 bases from V and 2 from J; bases not matched to a gene: 10. The CDR3 is made up of 19 amino acids. As DNA, the CDR3 is TGTGCCAGCAGTATGCCGACTAGCGGGGGGGATATAAACACCGGGGAGCTGTTTTTT. Its protein product is CASSMPTSGGDINTGELFF.

In its sample, this clonotype was seen once. The chain couples TRBV27 to TRBJ1-5; D is uncertain. This CDR3 is 16 amino acids long. Germline CDR1 reads MNHEY; CDR2 reads SMNVEV (reference sequence). V was trimmed by 0 bases and J by 0 bases, leaving 9 bases between them. Here the CDR3 DNA reads TGTGCCAGCAGTTTATCCGGGCAGTTTAGCAATCAGCCCCAGCATTTT. Amino acid sequence: CASSLSGQFSNQPQHF.

This chain uses TRBV7-9 with TRBJ1-6; D might be TRBD1 (6 bases). The V gene's germline CDR1 is SEHNR and CDR2 FQNEAQ (reference sequence). This CDR3 spans 14 amino acids. With 5 bases removed from V and 7 bases from J, the gap between germline ends came to 12 bases. CDR3 coding DNA: TGTGCCAGCAGCCCTCCACAGGGAAATTCACCCCTCCACTTT. Amino acids: CASSPPQGNSPLHF.

The CDR3 spells CASSARTEQETQYF. As DNA, the CDR3 is TGTGCCAGCAGCGCGAGGACAGAACAAGAGACCCAGTACTTC. V and J are TRBV7-6 and TRBJ2-5; a weak D match, TRBD1 (6 bases). Germline V gene lookup returns CDR1 SGHVS and CDR2 FNYEAQ. CDR3 length: 14 amino acids. The germline V and J ends were trimmed by 5 bases and 2 bases, with 12 bases remaining between them. The full variable domain, completed using reference TRBV7-6 and TRBJ2-5, is GAGVSQSPRYKVTKRGQDVALRCDPISGHVSLYWYRQALGQGPEFLTYFNYEAQQDKSGLPNDRFSAERPEGSISTLTIQRTEQRDSAMYRCASSARTEQETQYFGPGTRLLVL.

The chain couples TRBV9 to TRBJ1-2; D gene uncertain. V dropped 3 bases and J dropped 8 bases, with 20 bases sitting between them. CDR1 is SGDLS, CDR2 YYNGEE, per germline. The CDR3 loop spans 15 amino acids. DNA for the CDR3: TGTGCCAGCAGCGCTTCGGACCGGGCTAGTTACGGCTACACCTTC. This codes for CASSASDRASYGYTF. Full variable domain (rest looked up from reference TRBV9 and TRBJ1-2): DSGVTQTPKHLITATGQRVTLRCSPRSGDLSVYWYQQSLDQGLQFLIQYYNGEERAKGNILERFSAQQFPDLHSELNLSSLELGDSALYFCASSASDRASYGYTFGSGTRLTVV.

This clonotype was seen a handful of times. The chain employs TRBV6-2 or TRBV6-3 and TRBJ2-5; D gene uncertain. From germline, CDR1 is MNHEY and CDR2 SVGEGT. The CDR3 consists of 13 residues. The V and J ends lost 7 bases and 0 bases respectively, with 9 bases between them. CDR3 sequence reads: CASTQSYQETQYF. The CDR3 DNA reads as TGTGCCAGCACGCAGTCCTACCAAGAGACCCAGTACTTC.

This clonotype was picked up a small number of times. The chain employs TRBV2 and TRBJ1-1, with D possibly being TRBD1 (6 bases). Trimming left V 2 bases short and J 4 bases short, with 20 bases between. This CDR3 spans 17 amino acids. CDR1 and CDR2 from the germline V gene are SNHLY and FYNNEI. The CDR3 coding sequence is TGTGCCAGCAGTGAATTAGGGGGACGGGGGCTGGGCACTGAAGCTTTCTTT. It encodes CASSELGGRGLGTEAFF.

In this sample, this clonotype turned up a few times. The genes are TRBV27 and TRBJ2-6, with D possibly TRBD1 on 6 matching bases. Germline V CDR1 and CDR2: MNHEY, SMNVEV (reference sequence). V dropped 5 bases and J dropped 2 bases, with 13 bases sitting between them. This CDR3 spans 16 amino acids. CDR3 in DNA: TGTGCCAGCAGTCCAGACACAGGGCCTGGGGCCAACGTCCTGACTTTC. It codes for CASSPDTGPGANVLTF.

The gene calls are TRBV27 and TRBJ2-7, with 10 bases lining up with TRBD2. Trimming cost V 2 bases and J 4 bases; bases outside gene matches: 5. This CDR3 contains 15 residues. The germline CDR1 and CDR2 sequences are MNHEY and SMNVEV (reference sequence). CDR3 sequence (DNA): TGTGCCAGCAGTTTAGTTCGGACTAGCGGATACGAGCAGTACTTC. This encodes CASSLVRTSGYEQYF.

The chain uses TRBV27 and TRBJ1-2; D is perhaps TRBD1 (5 bases). V lost 2 bases, J lost 7 bases, and 17 bases lay in between. The CDR3 sequence is 15 residues long. The germline gives CDR1 MNHEY, CDR2 SMNVEV (reference sequence). Here the CDR3 DNA reads TGTGCCAGCAGTTTAGGGGGTACGGGGCTAAGTGGCTACACCTTC. This sequence encodes CASSLGGTGLSGYTF.

At least ten counts were recorded for this clonotype. In DNA form, the CDR3 reads TGTGCCAGCAGTCTGGGACCCCTCGAAGCTTTCTTT. Encoded protein: CASSLGPLEAFF. This chain joins TRBV7-2 and TRBJ1-1; D is possibly TRBD1 (5 bases). Germline values: CDR1 SGHTA, CDR2 FQGNSA. CDR3 length: 12 amino acids. V lost 6 bases and J lost 8, with 13 bases in between. The full variable domain, completed using reference TRBV7-2 and TRBJ1-1, is GAGVSQSPSNKVTEKGKDVELRCDPISGHTALYWYRQSLGQGLEFLIYFQGNSAPDKSGLPSDRFSAERTGGSVSTLTIQRTQQEDSAVYLCASSLGPLEAFFGQGTRLTVV.

The gene calls are TRBV11-2 and TRBJ2-1; D remains ambiguous. The CDR3 extends over 15 amino acids. The germline V gene has CDR1 SGHAT and CDR2 FQNNGV. Trimming shortened V by 6 bases and J by 5 bases, and 17 bases separated the two germline ends. Here the CDR3 DNA reads TGTGCCAGCAGTTCCTGGACGGAGTTAAACAATGAGCAGTTCTTC. It encodes CASSSWTELNNEQFF.

The V call is TRBV5-4, the J call TRBJ2-2; 9 nucleotides align to TRBD1. There are 19 residues in the CDR3. Germline assignment: CDR1 SGHNT and CDR2 YYREEE (reference sequence). The ends lost 5 bases at V and 0 bases at J; junction bases unmatched: 14. CDR3: CASRLRTGGGYANTGELFF. As DNA, the CDR3 is TGTGCCAGCAGACTACGAACAGGGGGCGGCTACGCGAACACCGGGGAGCTGTTTTTT.

This clonotype occurred a few times. This chain links TRBV4-1 with TRBJ2-2; D possibly matches TRBD1 or TRBD2 (5 bases each). CDR3 size: 12 residues. V was trimmed by 8 bases and J by 6 bases, leaving 10 bases between them. In germline, CDR1 is MGHRA, CDR2 YSYEKL. Here the CDR3 reads CASLGASGELFF. CDR3 nucleotide sequence: TGCGCCAGCCTCGGGGCTTCCGGGGAGCTGTTTTTT.

In nucleotides, the CDR3 is TGTGCCAGCAGCTTAGAGGCGGGCTTCACTGAAGCTTTCTTT. Translated, it gives CASSLEAGFTEAFF. The chain couples TRBV7-9 to TRBJ1-1; D gene uncertain. V lost 1 base and J lost 4, with 10 bases in between. The CDR3 is 14 residues long. Germline V gene lookup returns CDR1 SEHNR and CDR2 FQNEAQ (reference sequence).

The chain employs TRBV6-2 or TRBV6-3 and TRBJ1-1; possibly TRBD1 for D (5 bases). CDR1 is MNHEY and CDR2 is SVGEGT in the germline V gene. Trimming took off 6 bases at V and 8 bases at J, with 10 bases between the two ends. The length of the CDR3 is 11 residues. The chain's CDR3 is CASREGLEAFF. The CDR3 DNA reads TGTGCCAGCAGAGAGGGGCTAGAAGCTTTCTTT.

This rearrangement joins TRBV12-5 to TRBJ2-2, with D possibly TRBD2 on 5 matching bases. The V end lost 4 bases, the J end lost 6 bases, and 9 bases lay between the germline ends. This CDR3 comprises 13 residues. CDR1 and CDR2 from the germline V gene are LGHNT and FRNRAP. CDR3 residues: CASGSPGSGELFF. CDR3 bases: TGTGCTAGTGGTTCCCCGGGGTCCGGGGAGCTGTTTTTT.

This clonotype came up a few times. The chain employs TRBV11-2 and TRBJ2-2; D is perhaps TRBD2 (5 bases). The ends were cut back, 5 bases at V and 5 bases at J, with 12 bases in the middle. The CDR3 totals 14 residues. The germline V gene encodes CDR1 SGHAT and CDR2 FQNNGV. The CDR3 sequence is CASSRGPETGELFF. The DNA for the CDR3 is TGTGCCAGCAGCCGAGGGCCGGAGACCGGGGAGCTGTTTTTT.

This chain connects TRBV6-8 to TRBJ2-2; TRBD1 matches 8 bases. The CDR3 totals 20 residues. From germline, CDR1 is MNHGY and CDR2 SAAAGT. With 2 bases clipped from V and 6 bases from J, the junction kept 20 bases outside the gene matches. CDR3 protein: CASSYLNGQGKWYLSGELFF. In DNA form, the CDR3 reads TGTGCCAGCAGTTACCTAAACGGACAGGGAAAATGGTACCTTTCCGGGGAGCTGTTTTTT.

There are a few counts of this clonotype. The CDR3 region has the DNA TGTGCCAGCAGTGACGGGACAGGGTGGCGCAACACTGAAGCTTTCTTT. It specifies CASSDGTGWRNTEAFF. The V call is TRBV6-1, the J call TRBJ1-1, with TRBD1 matching over 9 bases. The V and J ends lost 3 bases and 2 bases, in that order; junction bases with no gene match: 7. Germline loops: CDR1 MNHNS, CDR2 SASEGT. The length of the CDR3 is 16 residues.

J is TRBJ1-1 and V is TRBV12-3 or TRBV12-4; possible D gene TRBD1, 6 bases. V lost 3 bases, J lost 3 bases, and 11 bases lay in between. The CDR3 length is 14 residues. The CDR3 DNA follows: TGTGCCAGCAGTTTTTCCGAGGGGGACACTGAAGCTTTCTTT. It is translated as CASSFSEGDTEAFF.

V and J are TRBV28 and TRBJ1-4, with D possibly being TRBD1 (6 bases). The CDR3 consists of 15 residues. V gave up 5 bases and J gave up 4 bases, with 14 bases separating them. Germline CDR1 reads MDHEN; CDR2 reads SYDVKM. CDR3 region: CASSRRTVYNEKLFF. The CDR3 bases are TGTGCCAGCAGTCGACGGACAGTCTATAATGAAAAACTGTTTTTT.

Comment on this clonotype: One end of the junction is discordant with germline, which a read error may explain. The chain's CDR3 is CASSSVPRAVF. CDR3 bases: TGTGCCAGCAGCTCCGTCCCGAGGGCAGTCTTC. This chain joins TRBV7-6 and TRBJ2-1; a weak D match, TRBD2 (5 bases). This CDR3 region has 11 residues. Germline V gene sequence: CDR1 SGHVS, CDR2 FNYEAQ.